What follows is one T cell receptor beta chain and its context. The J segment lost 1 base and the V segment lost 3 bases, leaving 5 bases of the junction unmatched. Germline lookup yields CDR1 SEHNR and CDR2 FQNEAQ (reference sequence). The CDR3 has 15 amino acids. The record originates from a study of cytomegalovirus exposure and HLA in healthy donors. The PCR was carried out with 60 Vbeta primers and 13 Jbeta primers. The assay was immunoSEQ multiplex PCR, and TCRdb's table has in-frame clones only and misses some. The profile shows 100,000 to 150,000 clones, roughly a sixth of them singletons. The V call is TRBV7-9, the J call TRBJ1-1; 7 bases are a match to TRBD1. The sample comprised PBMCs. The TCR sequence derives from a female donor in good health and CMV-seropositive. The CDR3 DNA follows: TGTGCCAGCAGCTTCTCCGGGACAGCGAACACTGAAGCTTTCTTT. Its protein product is CASSFSGTANTEAFF. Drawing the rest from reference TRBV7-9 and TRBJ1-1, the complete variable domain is DTGVSQNPRHKITKRGQNVTFRCDPISEHNRLYWYRQTLGQGPEFLTYFQNEAQLEKSRLLSDRFSAERPKGSFSTLEIQRTEQGDSAMYLCASSFSGTANTEAFFGQGTRLTVV.